This T cell receptor (beta chain) was sequenced for a study of blood T cells in healthy people across ages (dated by TCRdb to between 2015 and 2016). For the wider study: In model experiments, roughly one uniquely barcoded TCR beta cDNA molecule per two T cells was captured by template switching. Using deep sequencing normalized with unique cDNA molecular identifiers, the study measured how TCR beta repertoire diversity changes with age. Four age groups were formed from the donors: young (average approximately 16 years), middle-aged (approximately 41), aged (under 70) and long-lived (about 80). To avoid experimental bias, donors of different ages were randomly spread across the sequencing lanes. The study analyzed two additional independent replicas of 1 million unique cDNA reads from the same blood draw for two donors, one aged 18 to 29 and one aged 80 or older.

Paper-wide results and their limitations: Compared with the aged group, the long-lived group had more naive CD4+ T cells, fewer expanded clones and increased TCR diversity, a pattern suggesting age selection. Estimates of total diversity based on one million sequenced T cells were considered lower bounds and underestimates. As age increased, observed TCR beta diversity per million T cells dropped in a roughly linear way, and a significant reduction was already evident by age approximately 40. The CMV infection status of donors was not known, potentially confounding age-related changes in expanded clonotypes. There was a strong correlation between observed TCR beta diversity and the percentage of naive T cells measured by flow cytometry. Bulk unsorted PBMC profiling prevented conclusive comparison of naive and antigen-experienced compartments.

The donors were roughly 39 Caucasian individuals from Russia, aged roughly 6 to 95 years, who were systemically healthy. Each donor gave about 9.7 milliliters of peripheral blood, drawn into EDTA-treated Vacutainer tubes. Ficoll-Paque density-gradient centrifugation was used to isolate PBMCs, with at least 6 million obtained per sample. Trizol reagent was used to extract total RNA from the PBMCs, yielding at least 5.5 micrograms per sample. Naive CD45RAhigh/CD27high T cell percentages were measured by flow cytometry on a PBMC aliquot from every donor. Deletion took 6 bases off V and 5 bases off J, with a span of 11 bases between the germline ends. From cysteine to phenylalanine, the CDR3 is 13 amino acids long. Only the CDR3 region is kept as DNA, spanning 39 bases read in frame from base 1. CDR1 and CDR2, per the germline V gene, are MNHEY and SVGEGT. Preparation of the library involved 5' RACE. The listed sequencing device is Illumina HiSeq 2500. The second PCR ran for roughly 7 to 11 cycles and used a J-beta primer mix along with a sample-barcoded 5' primer. Each TCR beta cDNA molecule received a unique molecular identifier from a template-switch 5' adaptor carrying 12 random nucleotides. At least 2.5 million CDR3-containing paired-end reads were obtained from each sample. The Mint cDNA synthesis kit, primed by a TRBC-specific oligonucleotide, was used to synthesize first-strand cDNA from all RNA. Following uracil-DNA glycosylase treatment, a first 18-cycle PCR with universal primers M1SS and BC2_uni_R was performed on all cDNA. Per the original workflow: For normalization, 1 million high-quality reads, each with a distinct molecular identifier, were randomly selected from each sample. Reads sharing molecular identifiers were discarded rather than binned into consensus sequences. CDR3 identification, clonotype clustering and error correction used MiTCR with a Q25 quality threshold and the strictest error-elimination algorithm. A nonparametric unseen species model using Euler transformation provided a lower-bound estimate of total TCR beta diversity. TCRdb reprocessed the public reads (quality trimming at Q25 with fastp, clone calling with MiXCR) and kept in-frame beta chains. Each CDR3 protein appears once, grouped with its most common genes and DNA. TCRdb, not the original authors, processed these V and J calls. The sample yields over a million distinct CDR3 sequences; less than 50% were counted once. The ten largest clones add up to 18% of the sample.

Of note for this clonotype: Its antigen is currently not known. Base qualities are not provided; no much larger clone lies one nucleotide away.

The chain couples TRBV6-2 or TRBV6-3 to TRBJ1-5; no D gene is confidently identified. This sequence was found in a woman aged 55-69 years in good health. Material for sequencing was blood. The nucleotide sequence reads TGTGCCAGCAGGCCCCCGGGAGATCAGCCCCAGCATTTT. Its translation is CASRPPGDQPQHF.